The present T cell receptor (beta chain) was sequenced within a study of T cell responses to AZD1222 COVID-19 vaccine (dated by TCRdb to about 2021). As for the study more broadly: TCR sequencing was performed for approximately 240 trial participants, of whom approximately 200 were given two doses of AZD1222 and around 25 were given two doses of MenACWY control vaccine. Trial participants were enrolled by age into subgroups of 18-55, 56-69 and 70-plus years, and 148, 28 and 57 TCR-sequenced participants, respectively, were included in these subgroups. Overall results and qualifications from the work: Participants were mostly white British and included more females than males, and it was suggested by the authors that clonal diversity may have been underestimated. In the small 56-69-year group, the increase in depth fell short of significance, most likely because of low power. Only five to seven AZD1222 recipients were SARS-CoV-2 seropositive at baseline, limiting conclusions about previously exposed vaccinees. No day 14 peak-response samples were available, so repertoires were characterized only after the peak T cell response. Vaccine-associated CD4 TCRs spanned the whole spike protein, with dominant responses in regions 160-218 and 743-854. Spike-specific TCR breadth and depth rose significantly after two AZD1222 doses compared with day 0 and with MenACWY recipients. Reportedly, almost half of the unique spike-specific TCRs recognized epitopes lying outside the regions that are mutated in the B.1.351 and B.1.1.7 variants.

Notes on this clone: What antigen it recognizes has not been identified. Base qualities are missing; no much larger clone stands one base away.

The CDR3, from cysteine to phenylalanine, totals 14 residues. This entry keeps only the CDR3 DNA: 42 bases, framed from base 1. CDR1 LGHNA and CDR2 YNFKEQ are derived from the germline V gene. V gives up 2 bases and J gives up 4 bases, and the segment between their germline ends measures 11 bases. The CDR3 regions of human TCRbeta chains were analyzed by immunosequencing. On the study's bioinformatics: TCRs in the repertoires were compared against a reference library of SARS-CoV-2-specific TCRs that had been generated with the MIRA antigen-specificity platform. Breadth was defined as the fraction of unique TCRs that were SARS-CoV-2-associated, and depth was defined as the fraction of total T cells that were SARS-CoV-2-associated. Each spike-specific TCR was assigned to its reactive spike region and to a CD4 or CD8 class using the MIRA data. Log10-transformed breadth and depth values were compared by one-way ANOVA with Sidak's multiple comparisons tests. TCRdb provides this immuneACCESS table in a form limited to in-frame rearrangements. Some clones are lacking; in checked studies, under half of them reflect an unresolved V gene, and why the rest are absent is not known. V and J calls and clone size are given by that table; D and trimming were obtained from the DNA. The sample profile shows about 140,000 clones; approximately 95% of them were found once. Clones ranked in the top ten supply 0.75% to 1% of the sample.

The sample's time point label, in plain terms: baseline before first vaccination. Sample treatment or condition, as interpreted from the label and publication: meningococcal conjugate vaccine given as trial control. Samples from vaccinated people were obtained from the UK trials COV001 and COV002, which included a single-blind randomized controlled phase 2/3 trial of AZD1222 (ChAdOx1 nCoV-19) in healthy adults. For TCRbeta chain sequencing, PBMC samples were collected from trial participants at day 0 and at day 28 after the second dose. The chain is encoded by TRBV4-2 joined to TRBJ2-5, with the D gene call left open. Material: peripheral blood, obtained on day 0 of MenACWY control vaccination. The TCR was taken from an adult in good health. The sequenced DNA is TGTGCCAGCAGCCAAACGGTCCTAGGAGAGACCCAGTACTTC. This yields the protein CASSQTVLGETQYF.